What follows are 3 T cell receptor beta chains derived from one specimen sequenced in a study of cytomegalovirus exposure and HLA in healthy donors. PCR amplification relied on 60 Vbeta primers (plus 13 Jbeta primers). The assay was immunoSEQ multiplex PCR, and TCRdb's table has in-frame clones only and misses some. The sample has about 140,000 clones; more than 70% are singletons. The specimen was PBMCs. These receptors all come from a young man in good health and CMV-seropositive.

The rearrangement uses TRBV14 and TRBJ1-1; tentative D call: TRBD1 (6 bases). Germline loops: CDR1 SGHDN, CDR2 FVKESK. The CDR3 totals 13 residues. Trimming shortened V by 5 bases and J by 10 bases, and 17 bases separated the two germline ends. The CDR3 loop reads CASSSQTGIGAFF. The CDR3 DNA follows: TGTGCCAGCAGCTCACAAACAGGGATTGGAGCTTTCTTT.

This clone was observed a few times. This chain uses TRBV7-3 with TRBJ1-2, with 9 bases identical to TRBD1. Germline CDR1 is SGHTA and CDR2 is FQGTGA. The CDR3 covers 14 residues. V gave up 5 bases and J gave up 4 bases; unmatched junction bases: 5. The CDR3 DNA reads TGTGCCAGCAGCCAGGGACAGGGAAGCTATGGCTACACCTTC. This sequence encodes CASSQGQGSYGYTF.

This clone was detected once. V is TRBV5-4 and J is TRBJ1-2; D unclear. V was cut by 0 bases and J by 8 bases, with 11 bases left in between. The CDR3 spans 13 residues. Looked up from germline, CDR1 is SGHNT and CDR2 is YYREEE (reference sequence). CDR3 protein: CASSLGAGVGYTF. The CDR3 DNA follows: TGTGCCAGCAGCTTGGGTGCGGGAGTCGGCTACACCTTC.